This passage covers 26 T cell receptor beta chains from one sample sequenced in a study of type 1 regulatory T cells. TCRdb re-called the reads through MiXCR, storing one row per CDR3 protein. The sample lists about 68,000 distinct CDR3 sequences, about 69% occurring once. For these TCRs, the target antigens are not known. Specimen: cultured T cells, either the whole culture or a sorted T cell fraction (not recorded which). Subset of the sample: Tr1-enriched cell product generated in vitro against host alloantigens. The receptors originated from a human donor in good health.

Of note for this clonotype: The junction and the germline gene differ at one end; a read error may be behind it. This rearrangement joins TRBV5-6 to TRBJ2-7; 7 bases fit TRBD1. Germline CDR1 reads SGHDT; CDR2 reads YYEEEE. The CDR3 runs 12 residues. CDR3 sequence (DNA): TGTGTCAGCAGCAAGACAGGGCCCGAGCAGTACTTC. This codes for CVSSKTGPEQYF.

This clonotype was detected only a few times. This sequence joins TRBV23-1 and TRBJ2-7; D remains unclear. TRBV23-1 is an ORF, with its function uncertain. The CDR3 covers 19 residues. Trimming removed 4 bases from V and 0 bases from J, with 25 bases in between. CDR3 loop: CASSLQSSPRPWSSYEQYF. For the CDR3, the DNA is TGCGCCAGCAGTCTGCAATCCTCTCCTAGACCGTGGAGCTCCTACGAGCAGTACTTC.

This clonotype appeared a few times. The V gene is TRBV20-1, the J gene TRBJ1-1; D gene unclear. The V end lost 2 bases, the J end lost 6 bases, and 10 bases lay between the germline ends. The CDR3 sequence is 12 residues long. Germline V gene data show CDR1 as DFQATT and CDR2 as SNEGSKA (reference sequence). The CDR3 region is CSARRPKAEAFF. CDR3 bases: TGCAGTGCTAGACGGCCCAAGGCTGAAGCTTTCTTT.

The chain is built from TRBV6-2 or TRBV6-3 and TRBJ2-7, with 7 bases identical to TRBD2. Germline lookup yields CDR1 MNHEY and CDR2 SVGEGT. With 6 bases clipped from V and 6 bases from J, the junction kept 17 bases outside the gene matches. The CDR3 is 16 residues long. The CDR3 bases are TGTGCCAGCAGATCGCTTGGACTAGATCGGGGGAGCGAGCAGTACTTC. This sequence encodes CASRSLGLDRGSEQYF.

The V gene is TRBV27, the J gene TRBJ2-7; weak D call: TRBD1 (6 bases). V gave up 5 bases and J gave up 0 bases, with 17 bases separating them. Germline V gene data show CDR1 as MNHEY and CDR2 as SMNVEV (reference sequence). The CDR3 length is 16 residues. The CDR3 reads CASSVQTGSSSYEQYF. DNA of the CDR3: TGTGCCAGCAGTGTCCAGACAGGTTCGAGCTCCTACGAGCAGTACTTC.

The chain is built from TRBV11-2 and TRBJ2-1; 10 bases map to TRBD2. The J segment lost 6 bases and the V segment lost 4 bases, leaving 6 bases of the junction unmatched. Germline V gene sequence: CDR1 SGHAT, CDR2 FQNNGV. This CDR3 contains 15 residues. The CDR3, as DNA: TGTGCCAGCAGCTATCTAGCGGGAGATATCAATGAGCAGTTCTTC. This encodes CASSYLAGDINEQFF.

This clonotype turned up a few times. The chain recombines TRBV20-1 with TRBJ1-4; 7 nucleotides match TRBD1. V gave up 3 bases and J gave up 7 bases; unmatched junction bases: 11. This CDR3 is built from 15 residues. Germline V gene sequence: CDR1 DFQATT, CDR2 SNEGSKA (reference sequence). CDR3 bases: TGCAGTGCTAGGGCCCAAGGGGGCGGGACTGAAAAACTGTTTTTT. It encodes CSARAQGGGTEKLFF.

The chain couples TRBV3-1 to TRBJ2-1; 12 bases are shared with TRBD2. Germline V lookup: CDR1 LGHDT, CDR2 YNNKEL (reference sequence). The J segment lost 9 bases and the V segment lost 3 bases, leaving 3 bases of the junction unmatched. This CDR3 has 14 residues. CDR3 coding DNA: TGTGCCAGCAGCCAGACTAGCGGGAGCGGTGAGCAGTTCTTC. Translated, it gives CASSQTSGSGEQFF.

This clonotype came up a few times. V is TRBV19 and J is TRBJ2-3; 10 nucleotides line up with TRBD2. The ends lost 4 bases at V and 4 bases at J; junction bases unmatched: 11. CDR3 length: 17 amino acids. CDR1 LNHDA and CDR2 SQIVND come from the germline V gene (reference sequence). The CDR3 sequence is CASSNPRLAGLPDTQYF. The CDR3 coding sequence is TGTGCCAGTAGTAACCCCCGACTAGCGGGTCTACCAGATACGCAGTATTTT.

The chain's CDR3 is CASSEAWTGYEQYF. The CDR3 DNA sequence: TGTGCCAGCAGTGAAGCCTGGACGGGCTACGAGCAGTACTTC. The rearrangement links TRBV6-1 to TRBJ2-7; D unclear. The CDR3 has 14 residues. The V end was cut by 0 bases, the J end by 3 bases, with 9 bases between. From germline, CDR1 is MNHNS and CDR2 SASEGT.

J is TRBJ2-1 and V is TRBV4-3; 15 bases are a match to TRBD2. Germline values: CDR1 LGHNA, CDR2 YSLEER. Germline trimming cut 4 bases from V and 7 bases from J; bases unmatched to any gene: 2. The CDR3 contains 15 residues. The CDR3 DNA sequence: TGCGCCAGCAGCCCAGGGACTAGCGGGAGGAATGAGCAGTTCTTC. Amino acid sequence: CASSPGTSGRNEQFF.

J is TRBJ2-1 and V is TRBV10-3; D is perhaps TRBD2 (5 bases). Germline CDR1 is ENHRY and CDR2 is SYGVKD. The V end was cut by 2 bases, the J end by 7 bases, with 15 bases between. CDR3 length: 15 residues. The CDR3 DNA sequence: TGTGCCATCAGTGAGGATCGCGGGCGGAGAAATGAGCAGTTCTTC. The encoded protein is CAISEDRGRRNEQFF.

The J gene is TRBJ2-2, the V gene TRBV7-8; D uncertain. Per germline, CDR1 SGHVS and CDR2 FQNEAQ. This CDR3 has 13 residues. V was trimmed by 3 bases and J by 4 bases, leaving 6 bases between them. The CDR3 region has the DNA TGTGCCAGCAGCTTCCCTTTCACCGGGGAGCTGTTTTTT. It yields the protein CASSFPFTGELFF.

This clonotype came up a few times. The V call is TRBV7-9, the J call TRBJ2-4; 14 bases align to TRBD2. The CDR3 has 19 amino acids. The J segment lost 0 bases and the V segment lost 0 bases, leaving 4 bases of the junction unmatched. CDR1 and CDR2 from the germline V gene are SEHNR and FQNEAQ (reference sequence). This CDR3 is CASSLAGLAGARAKNIQYF. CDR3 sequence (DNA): TGTGCCAGCAGCTTAGCGGGACTAGCGGGAGCTAGAGCCAAAAACATTCAGTACTTC.

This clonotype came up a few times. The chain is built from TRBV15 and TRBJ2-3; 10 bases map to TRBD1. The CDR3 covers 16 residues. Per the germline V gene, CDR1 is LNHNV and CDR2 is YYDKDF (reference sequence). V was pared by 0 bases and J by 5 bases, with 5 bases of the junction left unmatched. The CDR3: CATSRDGTGALDTQYF. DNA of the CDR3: TGTGCCACCAGCAGAGATGGGACAGGGGCATTAGATACGCAGTATTTT.

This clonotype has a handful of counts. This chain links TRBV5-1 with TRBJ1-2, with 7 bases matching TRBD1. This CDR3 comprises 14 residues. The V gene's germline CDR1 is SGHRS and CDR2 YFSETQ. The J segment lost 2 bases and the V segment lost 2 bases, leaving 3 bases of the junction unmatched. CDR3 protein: CASSLGTANYGYTF. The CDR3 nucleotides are TGCGCCAGCAGCTTAGGGACAGCGAACTATGGCTACACCTTC.

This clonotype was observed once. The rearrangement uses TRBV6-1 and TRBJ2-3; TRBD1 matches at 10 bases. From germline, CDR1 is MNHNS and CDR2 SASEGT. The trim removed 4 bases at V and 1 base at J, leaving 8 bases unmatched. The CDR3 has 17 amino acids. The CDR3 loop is CASSASTGTGGTDTQYF. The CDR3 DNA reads TGTGCCAGCAGTGCTTCGACCGGGACAGGGGGCACAGATACGCAGTATTTT.

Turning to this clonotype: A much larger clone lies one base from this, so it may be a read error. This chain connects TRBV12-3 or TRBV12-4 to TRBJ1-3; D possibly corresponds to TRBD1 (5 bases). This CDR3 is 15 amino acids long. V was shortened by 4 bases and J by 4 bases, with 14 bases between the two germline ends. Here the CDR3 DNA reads TGTGCCAGCAGTTCTTTTAGGGGAGGCGGAAACACCATATATTTT. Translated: CASSSFRGGGNTIYF.

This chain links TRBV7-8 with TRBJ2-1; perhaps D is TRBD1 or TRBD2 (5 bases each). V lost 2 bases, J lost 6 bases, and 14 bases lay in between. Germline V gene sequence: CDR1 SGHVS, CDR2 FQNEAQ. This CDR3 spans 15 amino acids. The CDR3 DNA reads TGTGCCAGCAGCTTACGGCGGGTTCAGGGCAATGAGCAGTTCTTC. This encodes CASSLRRVQGNEQFF.

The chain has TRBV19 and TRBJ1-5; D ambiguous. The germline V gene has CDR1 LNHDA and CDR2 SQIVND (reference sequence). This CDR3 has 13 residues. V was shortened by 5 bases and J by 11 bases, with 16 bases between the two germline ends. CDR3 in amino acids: CASSPRSQSAQHF. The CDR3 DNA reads TGTGCCAGTAGTCCCCGGTCCCAGTCGGCCCAGCATTTT.

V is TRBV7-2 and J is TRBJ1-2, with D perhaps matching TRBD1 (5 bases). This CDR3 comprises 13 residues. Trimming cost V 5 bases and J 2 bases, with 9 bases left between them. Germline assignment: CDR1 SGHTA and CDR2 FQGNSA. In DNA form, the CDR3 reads TGTGCCAGCAGCCCGGACAAAAACTATGGCTACACCTTC. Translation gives CASSPDKNYGYTF.

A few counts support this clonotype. This CDR3 is CASTRGLAGGETQYF. DNA of the CDR3: TGTGCCAGCACCCGGGGACTAGCGGGAGGAGAGACCCAGTACTTC. V gene TRBV11-2 combines with J gene TRBJ2-5; 15 bases align to TRBD2. There are 15 residues in the CDR3. Per the germline V gene, CDR1 is SGHAT and CDR2 is FQNNGV. J was trimmed by 4 bases and V by 7 bases; bases with no gene match: 4.

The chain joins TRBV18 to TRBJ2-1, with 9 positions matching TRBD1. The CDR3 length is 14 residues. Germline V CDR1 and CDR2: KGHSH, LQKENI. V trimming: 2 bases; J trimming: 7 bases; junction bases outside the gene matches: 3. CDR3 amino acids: CASSPGTGLNEQFF. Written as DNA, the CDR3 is TGTGCCAGCTCACCAGGGACAGGGCTTAATGAGCAGTTCTTC.

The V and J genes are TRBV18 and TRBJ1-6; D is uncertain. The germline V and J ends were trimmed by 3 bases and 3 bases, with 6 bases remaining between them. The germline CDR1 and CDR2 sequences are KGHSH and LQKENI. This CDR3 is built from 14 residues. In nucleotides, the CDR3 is TGTGCCAGCTCACCCCCCGGCTATAATTCACCCCTCCACTTT. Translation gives CASSPPGYNSPLHF. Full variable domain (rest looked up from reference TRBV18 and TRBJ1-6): NAGVMQNPRHLVRRRGQEARLRCSPMKGHSHVYWYRQLPEEGLKFMVYLQKENIIDESGMPKERFSAEFPKEGPSILRIQQVVRGDSAAYFCASSPPGYNSPLHFGNGTRLTVT.

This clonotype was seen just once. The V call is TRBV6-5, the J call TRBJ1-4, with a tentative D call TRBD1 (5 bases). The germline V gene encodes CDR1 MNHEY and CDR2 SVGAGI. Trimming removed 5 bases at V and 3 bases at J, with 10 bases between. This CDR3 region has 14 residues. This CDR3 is CASSQQGANEKLFF. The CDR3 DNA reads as TGTGCCAGCAGTCAGCAGGGTGCTAATGAAAAACTGTTTTTT.

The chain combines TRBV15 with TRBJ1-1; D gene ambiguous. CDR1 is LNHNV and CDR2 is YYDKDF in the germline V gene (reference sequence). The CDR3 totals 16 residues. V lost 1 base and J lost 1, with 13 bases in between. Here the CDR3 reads CATSRGVLFANTEAFF. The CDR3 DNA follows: TGTGCCACCAGCAGAGGGGTTTTATTCGCGAACACTGAAGCTTTCTTT.